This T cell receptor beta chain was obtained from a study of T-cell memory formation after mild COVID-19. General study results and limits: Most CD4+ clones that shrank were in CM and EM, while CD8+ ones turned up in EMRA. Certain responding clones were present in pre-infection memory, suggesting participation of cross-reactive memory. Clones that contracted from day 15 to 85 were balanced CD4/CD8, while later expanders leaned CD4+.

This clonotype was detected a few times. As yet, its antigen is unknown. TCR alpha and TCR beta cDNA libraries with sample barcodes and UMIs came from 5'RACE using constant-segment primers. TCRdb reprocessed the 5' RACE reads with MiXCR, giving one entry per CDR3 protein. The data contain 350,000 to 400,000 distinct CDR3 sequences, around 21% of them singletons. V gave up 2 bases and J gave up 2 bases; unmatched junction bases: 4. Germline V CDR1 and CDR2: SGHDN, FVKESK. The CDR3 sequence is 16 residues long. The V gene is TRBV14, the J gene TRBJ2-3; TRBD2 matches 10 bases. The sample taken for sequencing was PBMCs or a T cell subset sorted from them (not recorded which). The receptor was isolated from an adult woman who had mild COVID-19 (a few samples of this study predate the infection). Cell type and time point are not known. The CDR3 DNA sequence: TGTGCCAGCAGCCAACTAGCGGGGGCCGACACAGATACGCAGTATTTT. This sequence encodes CASSQLAGADTDTQYF.